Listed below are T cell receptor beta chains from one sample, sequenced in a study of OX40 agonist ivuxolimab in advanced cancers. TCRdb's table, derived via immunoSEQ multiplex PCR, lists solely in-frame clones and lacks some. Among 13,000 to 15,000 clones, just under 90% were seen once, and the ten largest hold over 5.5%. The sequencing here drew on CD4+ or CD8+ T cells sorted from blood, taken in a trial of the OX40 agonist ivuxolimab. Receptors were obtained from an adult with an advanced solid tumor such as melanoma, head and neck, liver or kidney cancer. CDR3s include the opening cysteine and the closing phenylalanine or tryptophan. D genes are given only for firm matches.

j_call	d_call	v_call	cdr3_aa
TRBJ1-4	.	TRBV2	CAIPSDRISNEKLFF
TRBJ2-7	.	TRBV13	CASSSPEGPPGEQYF
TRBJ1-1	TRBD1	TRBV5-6	CASSLAGQGAVTEAFF
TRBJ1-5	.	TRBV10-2	CASSDQAAGQPQHF
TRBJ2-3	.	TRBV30	CAWSVDRGKADTQYF
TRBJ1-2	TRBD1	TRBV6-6	CASNPSPTGQLYGYTF
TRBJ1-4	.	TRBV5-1	CASSLVYPTNEKLFF
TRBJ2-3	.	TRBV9	CASTLDGSTDTQYF
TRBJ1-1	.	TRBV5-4	CASSLASDTEAFF
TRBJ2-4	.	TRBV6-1	CASSGRASGEFF
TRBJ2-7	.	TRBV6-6	CASKVSSKNEQYF
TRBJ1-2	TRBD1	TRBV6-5	CASSQQGSGRGYTF
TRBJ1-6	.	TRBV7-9	CASSSAKRGPSSYNSPLHF
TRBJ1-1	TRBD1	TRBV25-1	CASSEGQYTEAFF
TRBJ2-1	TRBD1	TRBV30	CAWSVQGDEQFF
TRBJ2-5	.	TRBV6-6	CASSITETQYF
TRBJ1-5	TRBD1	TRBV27	CASSSTGGQPQHF
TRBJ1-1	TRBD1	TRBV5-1	CASSPYRGRDEAFF
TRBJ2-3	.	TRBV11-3	CASSTGRLSTDTQYF
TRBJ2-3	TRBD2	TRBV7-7	CASSLRVGGRYGTDTQYF
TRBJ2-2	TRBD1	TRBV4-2	CASRKDRGRDGELFF
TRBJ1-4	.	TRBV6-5	CASSYEGPGPRELFF
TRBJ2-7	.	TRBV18	CASSPPGTKSTYEQYF
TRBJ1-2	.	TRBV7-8	CASSSPGLYGYTF
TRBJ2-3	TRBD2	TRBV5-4	CASSLYSGGITDTQYF
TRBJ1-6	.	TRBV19	CASSLSLGDSPLHF
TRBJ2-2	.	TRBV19	CASRGTDRNTGELFF
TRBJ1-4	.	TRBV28	CAKSGLPEKLFF
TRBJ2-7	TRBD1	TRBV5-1	CASSLAMDREYEQYF
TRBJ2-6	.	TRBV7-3	CASSPWGTVGANVLTF
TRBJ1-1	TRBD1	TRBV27	CASSLGRGLWEAFF
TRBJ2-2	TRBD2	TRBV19	CASSPRLAGGFRELFF
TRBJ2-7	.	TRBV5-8	CASSLVGPNYEQYF
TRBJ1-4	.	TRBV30	CAWRDLTNEKLFF
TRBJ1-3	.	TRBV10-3	CAITRGTGIAGNTIYF
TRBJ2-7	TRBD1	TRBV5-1	CASSLVQGARREQYF
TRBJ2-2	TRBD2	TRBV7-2	CASSLTSGGTGELFF
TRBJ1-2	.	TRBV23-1	CANHRDQVYGYTF
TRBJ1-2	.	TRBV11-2	CASSLDLSYGYTF
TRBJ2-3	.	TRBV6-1	CASRKDTDTQYF
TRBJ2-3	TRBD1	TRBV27	CASSSPFRDRDTDTQYF
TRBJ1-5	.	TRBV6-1	CASGYSNQPQHF
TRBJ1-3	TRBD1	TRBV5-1	CASSLGNGQGAGNTIYF
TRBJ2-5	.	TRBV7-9	CASSLGLARETQYF
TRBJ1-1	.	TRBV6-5	CASSYSIGPVNAFF
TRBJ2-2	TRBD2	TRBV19	CASEPGLAGNTGELFF
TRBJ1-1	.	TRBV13	CASSRPRADTEAFF
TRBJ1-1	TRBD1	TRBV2	CASRAGTGRAAEAFF
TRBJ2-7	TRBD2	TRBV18	CASSPGGGNHEQYF
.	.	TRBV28	CASIGLYEQYF